The subject of this entry is one TCR beta chain. What it binds is unknown. CDR1 is DFQATT, CDR2 SNEGSKA, per germline (reference sequence). Trimming pared 6 bases from V and 3 bases from J, leaving 14 bases between. This CDR3 comprises 13 residues. The data belong to a study of blood T cells in healthy people across ages. Study-level results: Any changes in expanded clonotypes were possibly confounded, as donor CMV status remained unknown.

Total RNA extracted from each sample amounted to at least 5 micrograms. A J-beta primer mix and a sample-barcoded 5' primer were used in a second PCR of roughly 6 to 11 cycles. TCRdb called the 5' RACE reads again in MiXCR, with one record for every CDR3 protein. Of more than 450,000 distinct CDR3 sequences listed, about 27% were seen once; the top ten hold 3% to 4.5%. This same sample was also taken into another study, of T cells of mothers and their children.

Sequenced material: blood. The origin of this receptor is a boy between 2 and 10 years old in good health. The chain employs TRBV20-1 and TRBJ1-2, with D possibly matching TRBD1 (5 bases). The CDR3 DNA sequence: TGCAGTGCCGAAAGTCGGGACGACTATGGCTACACCTTC. Translated, it gives CSAESRDDYGYTF.